These T cell receptor beta chains were read from a single sample in a study of blood T cell repertoires in COVID-19. This table comes from immunoSEQ multiplex PCR, and its TCRdb copy is limited to in-frame clones, with some not included. The data show 75,000 to 95,000 clones, with more than 75% seen just once and about 30% held by the top ten. Source material: peripheral blood. These receptors were taken from a human donor in a cohort sampled during active COVID-19. Both conserved end residues are part of each CDR3. A D gene is named only where the DNA matches it firmly. A row's size may be missing; if present it is once, few, many or a size class.

J gene | clone size | V gene | D gene | CDR3 protein | CDR3 DNA
TRBJ2-1 | . | TRBV5-1 | . | CASSLFSTGSYNEQFF | TGCGCCAGCAGCTTGTTTTCCACAGGGAGCTACAATGAGCAGTTCTTC
TRBJ2-5 | . | TRBV6-5 | . | CASEGGRGGETQYF | TGTGCCAGCGAAGGGGGTAGAGGGGGAGAGACCCAGTACTTC
TRBJ1-1 | . | TRBV2 | TRBD1 | CASSEELGTGAFF | TGTGCCAGCAGTGAAGAGTTGGGGACAGGGGCTTTCTTT
TRBJ1-2 | . | TRBV3-1/TRBV3-2 | TRBD1 | CASSPPGQGLSGYTF | TGTGCCAGCAGCCCTCCGGGACAGGGCCTATCTGGCTACACCTTC
TRBJ2-5 | . | TRBV9 | . | CASSGGTEGETQYF | TGTGCCAGCAGCGGGGGGACTGAGGGAGAGACCCAGTACTTC
TRBJ2-5 | . | TRBV19 | . | CASSPSPGSETQYF | TGTGCCAGTAGTCCCTCTCCGGGGTCGGAGACCCAGTACTTC
TRBJ2-5 | . | TRBV7-9 | TRBD1 | CASSSRQGQQETQYF | TGTGCCAGCAGCTCCAGACAGGGGCAACAAGAGACCCAGTACTTC
TRBJ2-5 | . | TRBV5-6 | . | CASSPPPGRVAGETQYF | TGTGCCAGCAGCCCGCCCCCTGGCAGGGTGGCCGGAGAGACCCAGTACTTC
TRBJ2-1 | . | TRBV6-4 | . | CASSEYQGGEQFF | TGTGCCAGCAGTGAATACCAAGGGGGTGAGCAGTTCTTC
TRBJ2-7 | . | TRBV5-1 | TRBD1 | CASAGQGGSYEQYF | TGCGCCAGCGCCGGACAGGGTGGGTCCTACGAGCAGTACTTC
TRBJ2-3 | . | TRBV7-3 | TRBD2 | CASSPGLVGDTQYF | TGTGCCAGCAGCCCTGGACTAGTCGGGGATACGCAGTATTTT
TRBJ1-3 | few | TRBV5-4 | TRBD1 | CASSLGGFGDTIYF | TGTGCCAGCAGCCTAGGGGGCTTTGGAGACACCATATATTTT
TRBJ1-2 | . | TRBV12-5 | TRBD1 | CASGLGQATYGYTF | TGTGCTAGTGGTCTTGGACAGGCAACCTATGGCTACACCTTC
TRBJ2-1 | . | TRBV6-2/TRBV6-3 | . | CASSYSRGARSLYNEQFF | TGTGCCAGCAGTTACTCACGGGGGGCGAGGTCCTTATACAATGAGCAGTTCTTC
TRBJ2-5 | . | TRBV6-5 | . | CASGQHSDWETQYF | TGTGCCAGCGGACAGCACTCCGATTGGGAGACCCAGTACTTC
TRBJ1-2 | . | TRBV6-1 | . | CASSEIGEKDYGYTF | TGTGCCAGCAGTGAGATTGGAGAGAAGGACTATGGCTACACCTTC
TRBJ1-5 | once | TRBV7-6 | TRBD1 | CASNRGQGMDLGQPQHF | TGTGCCAGCAACCGTGGACAGGGGATGGACTTGGGGCAGCCCCAGCATTTT
TRBJ1-5 | . | TRBV2 | . | CASSGVGHQPQHF | TGTGCCAGCAGTGGTGTGGGGCATCAGCCCCAGCATTTT
TRBJ1-2 | . | TRBV6-5 | . | CASTRGSNYGYTF | TGTGCCAGCACCCGCGGGAGTAACTATGGCTACACCTTC
TRBJ2-7 | . | TRBV6-6 | . | CASSQPGQGFSYEQYF | TGTGCCAGCAGCCAACCAGGGCAGGGCTTTTCCTACGAGCAGTACTTC
TRBJ1-5 | few | TRBV6-1 | . | CASSEGREVQPQHF | TGTGCCAGCAGTGAAGGGAGGGAGGTTCAGCCCCAGCATTTT
TRBJ2-1 | . | TRBV7-3 | . | CASSLRWGRYNEQFF | TGTGCCAGCAGCTTAAGATGGGGGAGGTACAATGAGCAGTTCTTC
TRBJ2-2 | . | TRBV9 | TRBD1 | CASSWRTGDTGELFF | TGTGCCAGCAGTTGGAGGACAGGGGACACCGGGGAGCTGTTTTTT